This entry lists 18 T cell receptor beta chains sequenced from one sample in a study of shared clonotypes between healthy human individuals. The naive CD8 population came from CD45RO-negative cells selected for CCR7, without terminally differentiated effector memory CD45RA+ cells. The table came from immunoSEQ multiplex PCR; TCRdb's copy has only in-frame clones and leaves some out. The sample includes around 600,000 clones, 95% to 98% of them seen just once. Sequenced: naive CD8+ T cells sorted from blood. The origin of the receptors is a man younger than 45 in good health.

CDR3: CASSPGSGTSYEQYF. For the CDR3, the DNA is TGTGCCAGCTCACCCGGGTCAGGGACCTCCTACGAGCAGTACTTC. The V call is TRBV18, the J call TRBJ2-7; D possibly uses TRBD1 or TRBD2 (5 bases each). The V gene lost 3 bases and the J gene lost 0 bases, with 12 bases spanning the gap. The germline V gene encodes CDR1 KGHSH and CDR2 LQKENI. The CDR3 length is 15 residues.

The chain carries TRBV5-1 and TRBJ2-2, with TRBD1 as a possible D gene (6 bases). CDR3 length equals 15 residues. CDR1 is SGHRS and CDR2 is YFSETQ in the germline V gene. V dropped 3 bases and J dropped 0 bases, with 9 bases sitting between them. CDR3 protein: CASSYRTANTGELFF. The DNA for the CDR3 is TGCGCCAGCAGCTACCGGACAGCGAACACCGGGGAGCTGTTTTTT.

This clone was detected only once. This chain uses TRBV7-7 with TRBJ2-7; 14 bases map to TRBD2. Germline V gene sequence: CDR1 SSHAT, CDR2 FNYEAQ (reference sequence). This CDR3 spans 17 amino acids. Unmatched junction bases numbered 10, after V lost 5 bases and J lost 4 bases. This chain's CDR3 is CASSATSGRATLYEQYF. CDR3 DNA sequence: TGTGCCAGCAGCGCGACTAGCGGGAGGGCGACTCTGTACGAGCAGTACTTC.

The V gene is TRBV7-6, the J gene TRBJ2-7; D gene uncertain. Looked up from germline, CDR1 is SGHVS and CDR2 is FNYEAQ. CDR3 length: 14 residues. V was clipped by 3 bases and J by 6 bases, with 15 bases between them. The CDR3 DNA follows: TGTGCCAGCAGCTTCAGTGGTGCTACGGCCGAGCAGTACTTC. It specifies CASSFSGATAEQYF.

The chain is built from TRBV7-2 and TRBJ1-3; D unresolved. Germline V lookup: CDR1 SGHTA, CDR2 FQGNSA. This CDR3 contains 14 residues. V was shortened by 7 bases and J by 4 bases, with 14 bases between the two germline ends. CDR3 residues: CASMKVGIGNTIYF. The DNA of the CDR3 is TGTGCCAGCATGAAAGTAGGCATCGGAAACACCATATATTTT.

CDR3 region: CSIRDRDGYTF. Here the CDR3 DNA reads TGCAGCATCCGGGACAGAGATGGCTACACCTTC. The V and J genes are TRBV29-1 and TRBJ1-2; 7 nucleotides align to TRBD1. With V trimmed by 8 bases and J by 6 bases, 6 bases remained unmatched. The length of the CDR3 is 11 residues. Germline CDR1 SQVTM, CDR2 ANQGSEA.

As concerns this clone: Other DNA sequences from this sample encode an identical CDR3 as well. Here the CDR3 DNA reads TGTGCCAGCAGCTTGTTTGGGTCCGAGCAGTACTTC. Protein sequence: CASSLFGSEQYF. The V call is TRBV7-9, the J call TRBJ2-7; D not resolved. Germline V gene data show CDR1 as SEHNR and CDR2 as FQNEAQ (reference sequence). The length of the CDR3 is 12 residues. Trimming shortened V by 3 bases and J by 6 bases, and 9 bases separated the two germline ends.

V and J are TRBV11-3 and TRBJ2-1; 7 bases line up with TRBD1. The length of the CDR3 is 15 residues. Germline trimming cut 4 bases from V and 8 bases from J; bases unmatched to any gene: 11. Germline CDR1 and CDR2: SGHNT and YENEEA. The CDR3 here is CASSSYGQASDEQFF. The CDR3 nucleotides are TGTGCCAGCAGCTCGTACGGACAGGCATCGGATGAGCAGTTCTTC.

The sample holds one count of this clone. V is TRBV7-8 and J is TRBJ1-1; maybe TRBD1 (6 bases). Trimming stripped 1 base from V and 0 bases from J, with 12 bases between. The germline CDR1 and CDR2 sequences are SGHVS and FQNEAQ. This CDR3 spans 16 amino acids. In DNA form, the CDR3 reads TGTGCCAGCAGCTTAGAGGGGGGGCTAGTGAACACTGAAGCTTTCTTT. This codes for CASSLEGGLVNTEAFF.

This clone was seen just once. The chain recombines TRBV7-9 with TRBJ2-3, with D tentatively TRBD2 (6 bases). This CDR3 comprises 17 residues. V lost 5 bases and J lost 2, with 20 bases in between. In germline, CDR1 is SEHNR, CDR2 FQNEAQ (reference sequence). In nucleotides, the CDR3 is TGTGCCAGCAGCACCCTAGTAGCGGAAGACTTCACAGATACGCAGTATTTT. Its protein is CASSTLVAEDFTDTQYF.

Comment on this clone: The same CDR3 arises from other DNA sequences in this sample as well. V and J are TRBV9 and TRBJ1-4, with 7 bases that match TRBD1. J gave up 5 bases and V 3 bases, and 7 bases lay outside the gene matches. The CDR3 consists of 15 residues. Germline CDR1 is SGDLS and CDR2 is YYNGEE. Here the CDR3 DNA reads TGTGCCAGCAGCGAGTCCGGGACAGCAAATGAAAAACTGTTTTTT. Its translation is CASSESGTANEKLFF.

This chain's CDR3 is CASSLGRGGLTDTQYF. The CDR3 DNA follows: TGTGCCAGCAGCTTAGGACGAGGAGGACTCACAGATACGCAGTATTTT. This chain connects TRBV11-1 to TRBJ2-3; tentatively, D is TRBD2 (5 bases). CDR3 size: 16 residues. V was clipped by 1 base and J by 2 bases, with 13 bases between them. In germline, CDR1 is SGHAT, CDR2 FQDESV (reference sequence).

This clone was recorded once. The CDR3 DNA is TGTGCCAGCAGTCAGGGACAGTATAATGAAAAACTGTTTTTT. Translating it yields CASSQGQYNEKLFF. The rearrangement uses TRBV6-5 and TRBJ1-4; 7 bases fit TRBD1. The CDR3 contains 14 residues. Trimming removed 5 bases from V and 4 bases from J; junction bases left unmatched: 4. Germline CDR1 MNHEY, CDR2 SVGAGI.

The chain has TRBV5-5 and TRBJ1-1; tentatively, D is TRBD1 (6 bases). Germline V gene lookup returns CDR1 SGHKS and CDR2 YYEKEE (reference sequence). V lost 0 bases, J lost 0 bases, and 9 bases lay in between. This CDR3 contains 15 residues. CDR3 loop: CASSLGGHLNTEAFF. CDR3 nucleotide sequence: TGTGCCAGCAGCTTGGGGGGACACTTGAACACTGAAGCTTTCTTT.

This chain connects TRBV29-1 to TRBJ1-2; TRBD1 is a possible D gene (6 bases). With 1 base removed from V and 2 bases from J, the gap between germline ends came to 11 bases. Germline-derived CDR1 and CDR2 are SQVTM and ANQGSEA. The CDR3 loop spans 14 amino acids. CDR3 coding DNA: TGCAGCGTTGAAGGCAGGGGTGGAAACTATGGCTACACCTTC. Encoded protein: CSVEGRGGNYGYTF.

This chain joins TRBV30 and TRBJ2-1; 8 bases are a match to TRBD2. With V trimmed by 5 bases and J by 3 bases, 6 bases remained unmatched. Germline V gives CDR1 GTSNPN, CDR2 SVGIG (reference sequence). The CDR3 is made up of 14 amino acids. The CDR3 nucleotides are TGTGCCTGGCAAATAGCGGGACTCTACAATGAGCAGTTCTTC. Residues: CAWQIAGLYNEQFF.

The chain recombines TRBV6-5 with TRBJ2-1; D perhaps matches TRBD2 (5 bases). Germline V CDR1 and CDR2: MNHEY, SVGAGI. Between the trimmed V and J ends, which lost 6 bases and 0 bases, there was a span of 12 bases. This CDR3 comprises 15 residues. The CDR3 nucleotides read TGTGCCAGCAGCCGGACTGAAAGCTCCTACAATGAGCAGTTCTTC. Amino acids: CASSRTESSYNEQFF.

This chain joins TRBV29-1 and TRBJ2-1; maybe TRBD2 (6 bases). V lost 7 bases, J lost 1 base, and 11 bases lay in between. The CDR3 runs 13 residues. Germline CDR1 SQVTM, CDR2 ANQGSEA. CDR3 coding DNA: TGCAGCGGGGGACTCCCTTCCTACAATGAGCAGTTCTTC. Its translation: CSGGLPSYNEQFF.